The clone carrying this TCR beta chain was seen repeatedly, ten times or more. Its antigen is currently unknown. CDR1 and CDR2 (germline): MDHEN, SYDVKM. Trimming took 5 bases from V and 2 from J, leaving 10 bases between them. CDR3 length: 14 amino acids. This specimen comes from a study of T-cell reconstitution after alpha-beta-depleted transplantation in children. TCRbeta library construction was performed incorporating unique molecular identifiers. Each CDR3 protein is one row after TCRdb ran MiXCR on the PCR reads. The table lists approximately 300,000 distinct CDR3 sequences, 10% of them singletons, with 7.5% in the top ten. The study, taken as a whole, reports: From newly produced T cells came most of the T-cell counts and diversity one year after transplant. In some patients, recipient T cells and intrathymic progenitors surviving conditioning explained high day-60 diversity. Reportedly, roughly two months post-transplant, alpha-beta T cells arose from several hundred expanded graft clones.

The sequence came from a boy in the first two years of life with acute myeloid leukemia, due to receive a stem cell transplant. The chain employs TRBV28 and TRBJ1-3; the D gene is possibly TRBD1 (6 bases). Sequenced here: PBMCs, sampled before TCRalphabeta/CD19-depleted stem cell transplant. The CDR3 region has the DNA TGTGCCAGCAGTGCGGGACAAACTGGAAACACCATATATTTT. Translation gives CASSAGQTGNTIYF.